The TCR beta chain under discussion was sequenced for a study of shared clonotypes between healthy human individuals. CD4+ cells were split into CD45RA+ naive and CD45RA-negative memory subsets. Across several immunoSEQ plates, the genomic DNA of each subset was split evenly. TCRdb's table, derived via immunoSEQ multiplex PCR, lists solely in-frame clones and lacks some. The sample shows about 2.4 million clones, about 92% of them seen only once. CDR3 length: 15 residues. Per germline, CDR1 SGHRS and CDR2 YFSETQ. Trimming took off 0 bases at V and 4 bases at J, with 12 bases between the two ends. What was sequenced was naive CD4+ T cells sorted from blood. The subset is: CD45RA+ positively selected. The chain has TRBV5-1 and TRBJ2-3; perhaps TRBD2 as D (6 bases). The receptor was isolated from a man aged 18 to 29 in good health. For the CDR3, the DNA is TGCGCCAGCAGCTTGGACGGGAGCTACCCAGATACGCAGTATTTT. It is translated as CASSLDGSYPDTQYF.